The following is a T cell receptor beta chain sequence with its context. The sample originates from a study of shared clonotypes between healthy human individuals. The authors loaded around 190 ng DNA, about 30,000 T cell genomes, into sorted-subset replicate PCRs. The method was immunoSEQ multiplex PCR; TCRdb's version includes in-frame clones alone and lacks a portion of them. Among approximately 1.5 million clones listed, approximately 98.5% were seen once. Per the germline V gene, CDR1 is LNHDA and CDR2 is SQIVND (reference sequence). This CDR3 has 13 residues. V shed 6 bases, J shed 9 bases, and the junction held 7 bases outside the gene matches.

The receptor's source is a man aged 30 to 39 in good health. Sequencing was carried out using naive CD4+ T cells sorted from blood. The subset denotes: CD45RA+ positively selected. This chain joins TRBV19 and TRBJ2-1; 8 bases match TRBD2. The CDR3 loop is CASRSTAGGEQFF. CDR3 in DNA: TGTGCCAGTAGGAGTACCGCGGGGGGTGAGCAGTTCTTC.